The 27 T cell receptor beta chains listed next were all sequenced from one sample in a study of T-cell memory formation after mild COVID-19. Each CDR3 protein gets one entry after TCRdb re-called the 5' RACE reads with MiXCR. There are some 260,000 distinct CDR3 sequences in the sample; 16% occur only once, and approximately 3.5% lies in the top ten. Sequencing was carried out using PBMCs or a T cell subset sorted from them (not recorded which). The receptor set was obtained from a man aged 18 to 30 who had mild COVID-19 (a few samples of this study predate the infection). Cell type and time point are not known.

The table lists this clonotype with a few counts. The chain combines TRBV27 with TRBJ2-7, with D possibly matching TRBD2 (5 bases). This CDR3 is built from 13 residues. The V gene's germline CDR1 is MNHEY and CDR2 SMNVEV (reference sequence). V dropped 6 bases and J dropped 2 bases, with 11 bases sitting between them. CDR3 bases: TGTGCCAGCAGGGAGGACCCCACCTACGAGCAGTACTTC. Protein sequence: CASREDPTYEQYF.

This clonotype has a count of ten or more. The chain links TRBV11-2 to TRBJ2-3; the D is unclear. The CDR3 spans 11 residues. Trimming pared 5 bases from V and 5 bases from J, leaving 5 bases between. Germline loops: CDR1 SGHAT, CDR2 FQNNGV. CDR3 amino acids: CASSPVDTQYF. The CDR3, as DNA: TGTGCCAGCAGCCCGGTAGATACGCAGTATTTT.

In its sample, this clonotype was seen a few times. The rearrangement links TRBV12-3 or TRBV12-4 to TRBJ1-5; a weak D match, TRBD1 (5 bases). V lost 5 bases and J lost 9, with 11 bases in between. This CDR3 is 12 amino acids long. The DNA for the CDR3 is TGTGCCAGCAGTCCTCAGCAGGGGCCCCAGCATTTT. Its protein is CASSPQQGPQHF.

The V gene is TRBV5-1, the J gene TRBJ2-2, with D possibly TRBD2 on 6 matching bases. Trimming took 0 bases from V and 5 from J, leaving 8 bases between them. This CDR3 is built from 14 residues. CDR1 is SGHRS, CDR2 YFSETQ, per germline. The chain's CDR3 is CASSLAGRTGELFF. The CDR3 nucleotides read TGCGCCAGCAGCTTGGCGGGGAGGACCGGGGAGCTGTTTTTT.

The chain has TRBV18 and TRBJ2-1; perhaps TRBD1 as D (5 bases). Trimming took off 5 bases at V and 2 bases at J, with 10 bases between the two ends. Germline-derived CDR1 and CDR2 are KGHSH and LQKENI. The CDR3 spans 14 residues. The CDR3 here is CASSRQRTYNEQFF. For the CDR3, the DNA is TGTGCCAGCTCAAGACAGAGAACCTACAATGAGCAGTTCTTC. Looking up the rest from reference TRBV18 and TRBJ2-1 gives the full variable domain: NAGVMQNPRHLVRRRGQEARLRCSPMKGHSHVYWYRQLPEEGLKFMVYLQKENIIDESGMPKERFSAEFPKEGPSILRIQQVVRGDSAAYFCASSRQRTYNEQFFGPGTRLTVL.

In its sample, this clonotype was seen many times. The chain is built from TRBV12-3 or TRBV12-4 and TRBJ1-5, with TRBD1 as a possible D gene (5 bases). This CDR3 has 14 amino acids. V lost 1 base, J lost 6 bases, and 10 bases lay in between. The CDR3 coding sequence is TGTGCCAGCAGTTTAGAGGGGAGTGGTCAGCCCCAGCATTTT. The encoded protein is CASSLEGSGQPQHF.

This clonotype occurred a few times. The CDR3 region is CASSNFWGAWETDTQYF. Here the CDR3 DNA reads TGTGCCAGCAGTAACTTCTGGGGGGCCTGGGAGACAGATACGCAGTATTTT. The chain has TRBV6-2 or TRBV6-3 and TRBJ2-3, with D possibly called TRBD1 or TRBD2 (6 bases each). The CDR3 runs to 17 residues. The V end was cut by 5 bases, the J end by 3 bases, with 21 bases between. Germline loops: CDR1 MNHEY, CDR2 SVGEGT.

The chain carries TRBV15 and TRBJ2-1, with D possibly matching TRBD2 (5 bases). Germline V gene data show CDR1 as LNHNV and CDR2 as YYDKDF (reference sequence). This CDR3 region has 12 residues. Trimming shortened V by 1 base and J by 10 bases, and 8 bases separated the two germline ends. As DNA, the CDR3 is TGTGCCACCAGCAGAGGAGGGAAAGAGCAGTTCTTC. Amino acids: CATSRGGKEQFF.

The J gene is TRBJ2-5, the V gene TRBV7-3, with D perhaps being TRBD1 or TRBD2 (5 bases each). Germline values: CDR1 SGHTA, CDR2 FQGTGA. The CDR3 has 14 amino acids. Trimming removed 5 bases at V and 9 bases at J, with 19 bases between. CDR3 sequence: CASSRDGTSVAQYF. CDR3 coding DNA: TGTGCCAGCAGCCGAGACGGGACGTCGGTGGCCCAGTACTTC.

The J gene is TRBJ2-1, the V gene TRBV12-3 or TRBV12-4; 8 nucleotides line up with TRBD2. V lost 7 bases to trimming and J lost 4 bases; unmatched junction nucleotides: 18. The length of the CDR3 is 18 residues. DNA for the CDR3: TGTGCCAGCACCCCTGCACGGGGGGGGGCCATACTTTACAATGAGCAGTTCTTC. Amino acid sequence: CASTPARGGAILYNEQFF.

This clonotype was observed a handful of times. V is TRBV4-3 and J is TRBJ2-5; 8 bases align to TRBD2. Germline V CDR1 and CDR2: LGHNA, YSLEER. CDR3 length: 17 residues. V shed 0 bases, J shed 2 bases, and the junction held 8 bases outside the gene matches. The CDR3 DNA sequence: TGCGCCAGCAGCCAAGATCGGGGGGGGACCCCGCAAGAGACCCAGTACTTC. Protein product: CASSQDRGGTPQETQYF.

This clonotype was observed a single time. The CDR3 loop is CASSQPGRSYNSPLHF. The CDR3 bases are TGCGCCAGCAGCCAACCAGGGAGGTCCTATAATTCACCCCTCCACTTT. The V call is TRBV4-1, the J call TRBJ1-6; D might be TRBD1 (5 bases). V lost 2 bases and J 1 base, leaving 9 bases between the germline ends. The CDR3 loop spans 16 amino acids. Germline-derived CDR1 and CDR2 are MGHRA and YSYEKL.

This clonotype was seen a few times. The CDR3 nucleotides are TGTGCCAGCAGCTTTGAGACGGGAACTCATTCACCCCTCCACTTT. Protein: CASSFETGTHSPLHF. This chain uses TRBV5-5 with TRBJ1-6; D unclear. CDR1 and CDR2 from the germline V gene are SGHKS and YYEKEE (reference sequence). This CDR3 comprises 15 residues. Trimming cost V 2 bases and J 8 bases, with 14 bases left between them.

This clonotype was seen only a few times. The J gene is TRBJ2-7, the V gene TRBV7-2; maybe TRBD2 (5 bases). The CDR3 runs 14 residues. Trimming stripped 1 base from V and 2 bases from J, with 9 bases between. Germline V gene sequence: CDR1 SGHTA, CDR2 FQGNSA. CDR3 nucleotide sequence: TGTGCCAGCAGCTTAGGGCTAGCAGCCTACGAGCAGTACTTC. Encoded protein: CASSLGLAAYEQYF. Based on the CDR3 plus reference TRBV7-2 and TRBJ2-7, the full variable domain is GAGVSQSPSNKVTEKGKDVELRCDPISGHTALYWYRQSLGQGLEFLIYFQGNSAPDKSGLPSDRFSAERTGGSVSTLTIQRTQQEDSAVYLCASSLGLAAYEQYFGPGTRLTVT.

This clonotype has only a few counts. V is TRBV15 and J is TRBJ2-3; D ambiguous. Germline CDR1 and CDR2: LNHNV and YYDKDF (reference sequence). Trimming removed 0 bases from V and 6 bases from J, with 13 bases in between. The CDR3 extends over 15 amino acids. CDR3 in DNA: TGTGCCACCAGCAGAGATGTCGGGCCTTCGGATACGCAGTATTTT. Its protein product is CATSRDVGPSDTQYF.

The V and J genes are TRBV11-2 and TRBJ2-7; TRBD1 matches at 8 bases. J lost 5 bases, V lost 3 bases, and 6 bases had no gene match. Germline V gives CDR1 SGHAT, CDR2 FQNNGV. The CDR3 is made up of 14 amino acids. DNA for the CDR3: TGTGCCAGCAGCTTTAACAGGGGGGACAACGAGCAGTACTTC. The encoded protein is CASSFNRGDNEQYF.

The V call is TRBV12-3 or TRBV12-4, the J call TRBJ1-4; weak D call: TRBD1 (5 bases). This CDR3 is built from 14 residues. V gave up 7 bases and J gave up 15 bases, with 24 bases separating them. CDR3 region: CASTLAGTAGEVFF. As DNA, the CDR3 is TGTGCCAGCACTCTGGCCGGGACCGCGGGAGAGGTGTTTTTT.

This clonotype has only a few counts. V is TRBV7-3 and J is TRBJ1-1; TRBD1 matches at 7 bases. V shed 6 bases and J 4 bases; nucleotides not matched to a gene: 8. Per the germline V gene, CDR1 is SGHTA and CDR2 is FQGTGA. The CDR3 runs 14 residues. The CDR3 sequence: CASRPDRSSTEAFF. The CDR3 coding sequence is TGTGCCAGCAGGCCGGACAGGTCGAGCACTGAAGCTTTCTTT. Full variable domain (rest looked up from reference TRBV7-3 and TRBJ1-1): GAGVSQTPSNKVTEKGKYVELRCDPISGHTALYWYRQSLGQGPEFLIYFQGTGAADDSGLPNDRFFAVRPEGSVSTLKIQRTERGDSAVYLCASRPDRSSTEAFFGQGTRLTVV.

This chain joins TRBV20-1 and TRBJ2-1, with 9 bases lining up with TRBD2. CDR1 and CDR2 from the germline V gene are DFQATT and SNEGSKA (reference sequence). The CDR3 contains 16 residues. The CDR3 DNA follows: TGCAGCGCCTCGAGAGGGCGGGGGGGCGCGACCCATGAGCAGTTCTTC. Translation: CSASRGRGGATHEQFF.

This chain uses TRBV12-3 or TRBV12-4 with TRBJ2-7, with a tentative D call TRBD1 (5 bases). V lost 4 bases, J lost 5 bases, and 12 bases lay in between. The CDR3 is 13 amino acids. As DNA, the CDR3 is TGTGCCAGCAGTTCCGGCAGGGATAACGAGCAGTACTTC. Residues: CASSSGRDNEQYF.

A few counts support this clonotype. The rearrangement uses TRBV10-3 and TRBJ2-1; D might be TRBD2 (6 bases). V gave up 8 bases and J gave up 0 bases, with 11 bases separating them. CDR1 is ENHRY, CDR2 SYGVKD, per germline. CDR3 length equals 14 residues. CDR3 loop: CAIGASDSYNEQFF. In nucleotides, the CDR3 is TGTGCCATCGGGGCTAGCGACTCCTACAATGAGCAGTTCTTC.

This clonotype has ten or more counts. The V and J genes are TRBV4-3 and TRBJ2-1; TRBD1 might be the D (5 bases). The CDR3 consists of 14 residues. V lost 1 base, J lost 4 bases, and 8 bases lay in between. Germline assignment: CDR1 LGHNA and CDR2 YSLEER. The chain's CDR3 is CASSQGGSYNEQFF. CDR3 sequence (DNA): TGCGCCAGCAGCCAAGGGGGCTCGTACAATGAGCAGTTCTTC.

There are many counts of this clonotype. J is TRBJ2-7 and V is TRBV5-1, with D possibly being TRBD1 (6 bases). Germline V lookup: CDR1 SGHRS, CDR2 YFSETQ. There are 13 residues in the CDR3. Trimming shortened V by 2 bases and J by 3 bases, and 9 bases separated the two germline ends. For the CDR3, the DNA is TGCGCCAGCAGCTTACAGGGTGGCTACGAGCAGTACGTC. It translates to CASSLQGGYEQYV.

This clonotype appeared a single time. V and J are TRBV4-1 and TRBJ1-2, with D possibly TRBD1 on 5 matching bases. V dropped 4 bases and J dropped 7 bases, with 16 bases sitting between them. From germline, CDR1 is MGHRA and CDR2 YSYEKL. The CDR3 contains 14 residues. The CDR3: CASSLGTPLSGYTF. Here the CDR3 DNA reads TGCGCCAGCAGCCTCGGGACCCCACTCTCTGGCTACACCTTC.

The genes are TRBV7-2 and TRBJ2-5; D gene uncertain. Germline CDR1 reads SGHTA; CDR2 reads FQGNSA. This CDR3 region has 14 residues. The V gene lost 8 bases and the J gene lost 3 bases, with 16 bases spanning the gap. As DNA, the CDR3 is TGTGCCAGCGGCCGATGGGCGGTTAAAGAGACCCAGTACTTC. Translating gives CASGRWAVKETQYF.

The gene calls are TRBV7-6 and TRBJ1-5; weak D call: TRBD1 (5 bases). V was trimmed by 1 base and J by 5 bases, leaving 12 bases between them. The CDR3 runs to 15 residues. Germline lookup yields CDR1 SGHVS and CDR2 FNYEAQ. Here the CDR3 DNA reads TGTGCCAGCAGCTTAGTTGGAGGGGAGGATCAGCCCCAGCATTTT. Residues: CASSLVGGEDQPQHF.

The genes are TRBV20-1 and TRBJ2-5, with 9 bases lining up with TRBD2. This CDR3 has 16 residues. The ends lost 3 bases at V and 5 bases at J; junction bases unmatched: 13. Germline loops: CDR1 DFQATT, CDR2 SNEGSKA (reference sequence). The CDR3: CSARILASGVPETQYF. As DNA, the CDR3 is TGCAGTGCTAGGATATTGGCTAGCGGGGTTCCGGAGACCCAGTACTTC.